This T cell receptor beta chain was retrieved from a study of response to subunit inactivated influenza vaccine. The CDR3 spans 12 residues. Looked up from germline, CDR1 is MNHEY and CDR2 is SVGEGT. V was cut by 2 bases and J by 4 bases, with 5 bases left in between. This clonotype was seen repeatedly, ten times or more. TCRdb itself ran the RT-PCR reads through MiXCR, one entry per CDR3 protein. The sample includes around 500,000 distinct CDR3 sequences, around 9.9% of them seen just once. The material sequenced was PBMCs from blood, taken around seven weeks after vaccination. The sequence was obtained from a man aged 50 or older who received an inactivated influenza vaccine. This chain uses TRBV6-2 or TRBV6-3 with TRBJ2-5; D gene unclear. The CDR3 sequence: CASSYVGETQYF. In DNA form, the CDR3 reads TGTGCCAGCAGTTACGTCGGAGAGACCCAGTACTTC.